Reported below is one TCR beta chain. Its specificity is not known. Vbeta (60) and Jbeta (13) primers were used in the PCR. Method: immunoSEQ multiplex PCR; TCRdb's copy keeps in-frame clones and lacks some. This table has roughly 200,000 clones, about four fifths appearing once. These data originate in a study of cytomegalovirus exposure and HLA in healthy donors. Study background: From around 180 million T cells, an earlier analysis saw some 120 million unique TCR beta sequences. Study results and limitations: A later analysis found most CMV-associated TCR beta chains apparently HLA-restricted. Reportedly, TCR beta sequences accurately predicted HLA-A and HLA-B alleles in most subjects. DRB1 showed the most TCR associations and HLA-C the fewest in a later analysis, as rates varied by HLA locus.

The CDR3 extends over 14 amino acids. CDR1 MDHEN and CDR2 SYDVKM come from the germline V gene. J was trimmed by 5 bases and V by 3 bases; bases with no gene match: 5. The rearrangement uses TRBV28 and TRBJ2-3; TRBD1 matches at 7 bases. This clonotype originated in a woman aged 50 to 60 in good health and CMV-seronegative. Sequenced material: PBMCs. CDR3 protein: CASSFSGGLDTQYF. The CDR3, as DNA: TGTGCCAGCAGTTTTTCAGGGGGTTTAGATACGCAGTATTTT.